These 8 T cell receptor beta chains originate from one sample sequenced in a study of T cell clonality in common variable immunodeficiency. Findings and limits, study-wide: Reportedly, TCR beta sequences from common variable immunodeficiency showed fewer deletions and N-nucleotide insertions.

Their antigen targets remain unknown. Produced via immunoSEQ multiplex PCR; TCRdb's table is partial and in-frame only. The sample shows around 32,000 clones, none of them appearing just once. Sequencing was done on a sample of peripheral blood mononuclear cells. The receptors derive from a human donor with common variable immunodeficiency.

The sample holds many counts of this clone. The CDR3 is cut off 3 residues early in the read; its end comes from the germline J gene. The chain uses TRBV29-1 and TRBJ1-2; maybe TRBD1 (5 bases). Germline lookup yields CDR1 SQVTM and CDR2 ANQGSEA. The CDR3 contains 12 residues. CDR3 bases read: TGCAGCGTTGAAGGCGGGGCGCGCGGC. Its protein is CSVEGGARG. The full CDR3 sequence reads CSVEGGARGYTF.

The part of the CDR3 DNA that was read is TGTGCCAGCAGCCCCGAGGTTGCGAACACCGGGGAG. The encoded protein is CASSPEVANTGE. The entire CDR3 protein is CASSPEVANTGELFF. The chain uses TRBV7-9 and TRBJ2-2, with D unclear. The missing CDR3 end, 3 residues past where the read stops, is filled in from the germline J gene. The CDR3 extends over 15 amino acids. CDR1 and CDR2 from the germline V gene are SEHNR and FQNEAQ (reference sequence). With 5 bases removed from V and 0 bases from J, the gap between germline ends came to 10 bases.

This clone came up a few times. The read terminates 3 residues ahead of where the CDR3 ends, so the germline J gene completes it. V and J are TRBV6-2 or TRBV6-3 and TRBJ2-1; TRBD1 might be the D (5 bases). V was pared by 7 bases and J by 7 bases, with 17 bases between. This CDR3 has 14 amino acids. Germline V gene sequence: CDR1 MNHEY, CDR2 SVGEGT. CDR3 DNA, as far as it was read: TGTGCCAGCACCAACAGGCCTTGGGGTAATGAG. Protein sequence: CASTNRPWGNE. The whole CDR3 is CASTNRPWGNEQFF.

This clone was counted many times. The covered CDR3 bases are TGTGCCAGCAGTTTAGGACAGCCCAATTCACCC. Encoded protein: CASSLGQPNSP. The full CDR3 protein is CASSLGQPNSPLHF. This chain joins TRBV12-3 or TRBV12-4 and TRBJ1-6, with D possibly matching TRBD1 (5 bases). The read falls 3 residues short of the CDR3 end, and the missing part is taken from the germline J gene. CDR3 length: 14 residues. Trimming cost V 1 base and J 7 bases, with 8 bases left between them.

This chain's CDR3 is CASSLRTGNGYTF. The CDR3 bases that were read are TGTGCCAGCAGCTTACGGACAGGGAATGGC. The gene calls are TRBV7-9 and TRBJ1-2; TRBD1 agrees at 8 bases. The CDR3 end lies 3 residues beyond the end of the read and is filled in from the germline J gene. J gave up 6 bases and V 2 bases, and 2 bases lay outside the gene matches. CDR3 size: 13 residues. CDR1 SEHNR and CDR2 FQNEAQ come from the germline V gene (reference sequence).

In the case of this clone: One end of the junction is discordant with germline, which a read error may explain. CDR3 sequence: CSSRGQDNEQFF. The sequenced part of the CDR3 DNA is TGTTCCAGCAGGGGACAGGACAATGAG. The V gene is TRBV7-3, the J gene TRBJ2-1, with 8 positions matching TRBD1. The observed sequence ends 3 residues before the CDR3 terminus, with the missing tail filled in from the germline J gene. The CDR3 covers 12 residues. Germline-derived CDR1 and CDR2 are SGHTA and FQGTGA.

By sample fraction, this clone is medium-sized. The CDR3 protein is CASSPGLHTFYGYTF. The DNA read from the CDR3 is TGTGCCAGCAGCCCTGGACTACACACCTTCTATGGC. The chain carries TRBV5-6 and TRBJ1-2; D not certain. The read ends 3 residues shy of where the CDR3 ends; the end is completed using the germline J gene. Germline CDR1 SGHDT, CDR2 YYEEEE. V was clipped by 4 bases and J by 4 bases, with 17 bases between them. This CDR3 spans 15 amino acids.

A note on this clone: The CDR3 extends 3 residues past the end of the read, so its final part is completed from the germline J gene. V usage is TRBV19 and J usage is TRBJ1-4, with a possible D match to TRBD1 (6 bases). Deletions cut 6 bases from V and 0 bases from J, with 14 bases between. Germline lookup yields CDR1 LNHDA and CDR2 SQIVND (reference sequence). This CDR3 has 16 residues. The CDR3 region is CASRRQDGATNEKLFF. Partial CDR3 DNA: TGTGCCAGTAGGAGACAGGACGGGGCAACTAATGAAAAA.